The source of this TCR beta chain is a study of blood T cell repertoires in COVID-19. Across the whole study: COVID-19 samples, acute and convalescent, were from the United States, Italy and Spain. Sources were T cells, B-cell-depleted T cells, or PBMCs; the material itself was cDNA or gDNA.

Unmatched junction bases numbered 6, after V lost 6 bases and J lost 4 bases. CDR1 is SGHAT, CDR2 FQNNGV, per germline. The CDR3 contains 14 residues. Seattle cases were enrolled at active infection and followed longitudinally. Methods used by the authors: Reference gene primers were amplified, and this amplification served to estimate nucleated cell counts. Method: immunoSEQ multiplex PCR; TCRdb's copy keeps in-frame clones and lacks some. The V and J calls and clone size were taken over from that table, and D and trimming were inferred from the DNA. The table has 250,000 to 350,000 clones, about 81% seen once.

The chain employs TRBV11-2 and TRBJ2-7, with 10 bases aligning to TRBD2. The clonotype originates from a human donor with COVID-19, enrolled during active disease. The donor label of this sample is uncertain. The sequenced sample was peripheral blood. The CDR3 loop is CASSPSSGSYEQYF. In DNA, the CDR3 is TGTGCCAGCAGTCCGTCTAGCGGGAGTTACGAGCAGTACTTC.